These 19 T cell receptor beta chains were all obtained from the same sample, sequenced in a study of CD8 T cells in ankylosing spondylitis. MiXCR, run by TCRdb on the 5' RACE reads, gives a single entry per CDR3 protein. The sample lists 250,000 or so distinct CDR3 sequences; 18% were seen once. Input material: blood, either unsorted or a sorted T cell fraction (not recorded which). These receptors were taken from a male donor with ankylosing spondylitis or in good health (not recorded which).

This clonotype was found a few times. This rearrangement joins TRBV12-3 or TRBV12-4 to TRBJ2-1; tentative D call: TRBD1 (6 bases). Trimming stripped 8 bases from V and 2 bases from J, with 13 bases between. CDR3 size: 14 residues. The CDR3 DNA sequence: TGTGCCAGCTATCCTGGGGACACCTACAATGAGCAGTTCTTC. This gives the protein CASYPGDTYNEQFF.

V usage is TRBV4-3 and J usage is TRBJ1-4, with D tentatively TRBD1 (6 bases). Germline lookup yields CDR1 LGHNA and CDR2 YSLEER. The ends were cut back, 0 bases at V and 10 bases at J, with 9 bases in the middle. The CDR3 is 13 amino acids. For the CDR3, the DNA is TGCGCCAGCAGCCAAGATATAGGGGGAAAACTGTTTTTT. Translating it yields CASSQDIGGKLFF.

V and J are TRBV4-1 and TRBJ2-7; 7 nucleotides match TRBD1. CDR1 is MGHRA, CDR2 YSYEKL, per germline. The CDR3 extends over 14 amino acids. The V and J ends lost 5 bases and 5 bases, in that order; junction bases with no gene match: 9. CDR3 sequence (DNA): TGCGCCAGCAGCAACCGGGACAGCTTCCACGAGCAGTACTTC. It codes for CASSNRDSFHEQYF.

The CDR3: CASMTPDRADSEKLFF. The CDR3 DNA reads as TGTGCCAGCATGACGCCGGACAGGGCAGATTCCGAAAAACTGTTTTTT. The chain employs TRBV2 and TRBJ1-4; TRBD1 matches at 8 bases. J was trimmed by 8 bases and V by 7 bases; bases with no gene match: 15. From germline, CDR1 is SNHLY and CDR2 FYNNEI. This CDR3 region has 16 residues.

This chain connects TRBV24-1 to TRBJ2-2; 8 bases are shared with TRBD2. CDR1 is KGHDR and CDR2 is SFDVKD in the germline V gene. The J segment lost 5 bases and the V segment lost 2 bases, leaving 9 bases of the junction unmatched. There are 17 residues in the CDR3. The CDR3 region is CATSDSPGLGITGELFF. CDR3 DNA sequence: TGTGCCACCAGTGATTCTCCGGGACTAGGAATTACCGGGGAGCTGTTTTTT.

The chain couples TRBV5-1 to TRBJ1-5, with D maybe TRBD1 (5 bases). Germline CDR1 reads SGHRS; CDR2 reads YFSETQ. Trimming removed 4 bases at V and 0 bases at J, with 11 bases between. The CDR3 contains 15 residues. The CDR3 loop is CASSPGTSSNQPQHF. Written as DNA, the CDR3 is TGCGCCAGCAGCCCGGGGACGTCTAGCAATCAGCCCCAGCATTTT. The whole variable domain, filled in from reference TRBV5-1 and TRBJ1-5, reads KAGVTQTPRYLIKTRGQQVTLSCSPISGHRSVSWYQQTPGQGLQFLFEYFSETQRNKGNFPGRFSGRQFSNSRSEMNVSTLELGDSALYLCASSPGTSSNQPQHFGDGTRLSIL.

The V gene is TRBV7-9, the J gene TRBJ1-1, with D maybe TRBD1 (6 bases). V lost 0 bases to trimming and J lost 4 bases, with 12 bases between them. The CDR3 runs to 15 residues. Germline V gene sequence: CDR1 SEHNR, CDR2 FQNEAQ (reference sequence). CDR3 coding DNA: TGTGCCAGCAGCTTAGCCGGCAGGGGTATCACTGAAGCTTTCTTT. Protein sequence: CASSLAGRGITEAFF.

The rearrangement links TRBV7-9 to TRBJ2-1, with TRBD2 identical over 10 bases. V was pared by 0 bases and J by 7 bases, with 6 bases of the junction left unmatched. The germline V gene has CDR1 SEHNR and CDR2 FQNEAQ (reference sequence). The CDR3 spans 16 residues. CDR3 sequence reads: CASSLAGLAVLNEQFF. For the CDR3, the DNA is TGTGCCAGCAGCTTAGCCGGACTAGCGGTATTAAATGAGCAGTTCTTC.

This chain joins TRBV20-1 and TRBJ2-5; possible D gene TRBD2, 6 bases. In germline, CDR1 is DFQATT, CDR2 SNEGSKA (reference sequence). The CDR3 has 14 residues. V gave up 3 bases and J gave up 5 bases, with 16 bases separating them. The CDR3 region is CSARIGGVAETQYF. Here the CDR3 DNA reads TGCAGTGCTAGGATCGGAGGGGTAGCGGAGACCCAGTACTTC.

This clonotype was observed a few times. This chain connects TRBV29-1 to TRBJ2-1; 7 nucleotides match TRBD2. CDR3 length: 13 residues. The V segment lost 1 base and the J segment 9 bases; nucleotides outside the gene matches: 6. Germline CDR1 is SQVTM and CDR2 is ANQGSEA. Here the CDR3 reads CSVEGGRAIEQFF. In DNA form, the CDR3 reads TGCAGCGTTGAAGGGGGGAGGGCCATTGAGCAGTTCTTC.

This clonotype was counted only a few times. V gene TRBV29-1 combines with J gene TRBJ2-7, with 7 bases fitting TRBD1. Germline CDR1 SQVTM, CDR2 ANQGSEA. The CDR3 runs 12 residues. V gave up 8 bases and J gave up 4 bases; unmatched junction bases: 8. The CDR3: CSIGDRSYEQYF. The DNA of the CDR3 is TGCAGCATAGGGGACAGAAGTTACGAGCAGTACTTC.

Ten or more counts support this clonotype. The chain links TRBV20-1 to TRBJ1-1; 7 bases map to TRBD1. CDR3 length: 12 residues. V was clipped by 6 bases and J by 5 bases; unmatched bases: 6. Germline V gene sequence: CDR1 DFQATT, CDR2 SNEGSKA (reference sequence). The chain's CDR3 is CSARTGATEAFF. Here the CDR3 DNA reads TGCAGTGCCCGGACAGGTGCGACTGAAGCTTTCTTT.

J is TRBJ2-3 and V is TRBV7-3; 8 bases match TRBD2. This CDR3 spans 18 amino acids. Per the germline V gene, CDR1 is SGHTA and CDR2 is FQGTGA. The J segment lost 3 bases and the V segment lost 5 bases, leaving 16 bases of the junction unmatched. The CDR3 DNA sequence: TGTGCCAGCAGCGAAAAAGCGAATAGCGGGATAAGTACAGATACGCAGTATTTT. It yields the protein CASSEKANSGISTDTQYF.

This clonotype was seen a few times. This chain uses TRBV6-1 with TRBJ2-3, with 10 bases matching TRBD2. Germline CDR1 is MNHNS and CDR2 is SASEGT. V was clipped by 6 bases and J by 4 bases; unmatched bases: 7. CDR3 length: 15 amino acids. DNA for the CDR3: TGTGCCAGCAGAACCCTAGCGGGAGTGGCAGATACGCAGTATTTT. It is translated as CASRTLAGVADTQYF.

In this sample, this clonotype turned up a few times. The chain carries TRBV2 and TRBJ2-7; D gene ambiguous. Trimming shortened V by 6 bases and J by 6 bases, and 9 bases separated the two germline ends. The CDR3 length is 11 residues. The V gene's germline CDR1 is SNHLY and CDR2 FYNNEI. The chain's CDR3 is CASRDVREQYF. Written as DNA, the CDR3 is TGTGCCAGCAGGGACGTTCGCGAGCAGTACTTC.

This clonotype was detected many times. The chain recombines TRBV29-1 with TRBJ2-3, with 7 nucleotides matching TRBD2. Germline assignment: CDR1 SQVTM and CDR2 ANQGSEA. V dropped 1 base and J dropped 4; count of bases not matched to a gene: 2. The CDR3 covers 13 residues. CDR3 sequence: CSVEVAGADTQYF. CDR3 DNA sequence: TGCAGCGTTGAAGTTGCGGGGGCAGATACGCAGTATTTT.

This clonotype was detected only a few times. This sequence joins TRBV4-2 and TRBJ2-1, with D hard to call. V lost 3 bases, J lost 9 bases, and 9 bases lay in between. Looked up from germline, CDR1 is LGHNA and CDR2 is YNFKEQ. The CDR3 has 12 amino acids. CDR3 sequence (DNA): TGTGCCAGCAGCCATAGAGAAGGTGAGCAGTTCTTC. Protein sequence: CASSHREGEQFF.

This clonotype was counted many times. The chain has TRBV5-1 and TRBJ1-1, with D perhaps matching TRBD1 (5 bases). The CDR3 has 14 amino acids. V lost 5 bases and J lost 2, with 13 bases in between. Per germline, CDR1 SGHRS and CDR2 YFSETQ. The CDR3 bases are TGCGCCAGCAGTCAGGAGGGGCCAAACACTGAAGCTTTCTTT. Translated: CASSQEGPNTEAFF.

This clonotype has more than one count but fewer than ten. The DNA for the CDR3 is TGTGCCAGCAGTTCCTCACAGGGGGTCTACGAGCAGTACTTC. Protein product: CASSSSQGVYEQYF. V gene TRBV12-3 or TRBV12-4 combines with J gene TRBJ2-7, with 8 bases that match TRBD1. The CDR3 consists of 14 residues. J gave up 3 bases and V 4 bases, and 5 bases lay outside the gene matches.